The 28 T cell receptor beta chains presented below share a single source sample, sequenced in a study of stem cell transplantation in POMP-related autoinflammatory disease. Generated by immunoSEQ multiplex PCR, the TCRdb table keeps only in-frame clones and is missing some. The data show over 60,000 clones, roughly 88% seen once. The source was CD4+ T cells from PBMCs, collected after stem cell transplantation. The source of these receptors is a human patient with POMP-related autoinflammation and immune dysregulation (PRAID). The T cells may come from the graft donor.

This sequence joins TRBV28 and TRBJ1-2; 9 bases map to TRBD1. Trimming removed 4 bases from V and 5 bases from J; junction bases left unmatched: 8. From germline, CDR1 is MDHEN and CDR2 SYDVKM. The CDR3 covers 15 residues. The CDR3 region is CASSSDIDRGYGYTF. For the CDR3, the DNA is TGTGCCAGCAGTTCCGACATTGACAGGGGGTATGGCTACACCTTC.

The chain employs TRBV15 and TRBJ2-7, with 7 bases lining up with TRBD2. V dropped 4 bases and J dropped 6; count of bases not matched to a gene: 12. The CDR3 consists of 15 residues. Germline V gives CDR1 LNHNV, CDR2 YYDKDF (reference sequence). For the CDR3, the DNA is TGTGCCACCAGCAAGGTCCTCTTGGGGGAGGGCGAGCAGTACTTC. It specifies CATSKVLLGEGEQYF. Full variable domain (remainder filled in from reference TRBV15 and TRBJ2-7): DAMVIQNPRYQVTQFGKPVTLSCSQTLNHNVMYWYQQKSSQAPKLLFHYYDKDFNNEADTPDNFQSRRPNTSFCFLDIRSPGLGDTAMYLCATSKVLLGEGEQYFGPGTRLTVT.

The chain links TRBV7-8 to TRBJ2-3; 8 positions agree with TRBD1. Germline values: CDR1 SGHVS, CDR2 FQNEAQ. This CDR3 region has 15 residues. Germline trimming cut 3 bases from V and 3 bases from J; bases unmatched to any gene: 5. CDR3 in DNA: TGTGCCAGCAGCTTCCGGACAGGGATAACAGATACGCAGTATTTT. Protein product: CASSFRTGITDTQYF.

This chain connects TRBV5-1 to TRBJ1-1; a weak D match, TRBD1 (6 bases). Germline CDR1 and CDR2: SGHRS and YFSETQ. V lost 1 base, J lost 5 bases, and 18 bases lay in between. This CDR3 comprises 16 residues. This chain's CDR3 is CASSLKGHLGGTEAFF. CDR3 sequence (DNA): TGCGCCAGCAGCTTGAAGGGACACCTAGGTGGAACTGAAGCTTTCTTT.

This clone appeared once. This chain joins TRBV5-1 and TRBJ2-2; possibly TRBD1 for D (6 bases). From germline, CDR1 is SGHRS and CDR2 YFSETQ. Trimming cost V 4 bases and J 2 bases, with 21 bases left between them. This CDR3 spans 18 amino acids. CDR3 sequence reads: CASSNGNRVVPNTGELFF. The CDR3 DNA follows: TGCGCCAGCAGCAATGGGAACAGGGTCGTTCCTAACACCGGGGAGCTGTTTTTT.

V is TRBV28 and J is TRBJ2-7, with TRBD1 matching over 9 bases. The ends lost 3 bases at V and 6 bases at J; junction bases unmatched: 6. This CDR3 comprises 14 residues. Germline loops: CDR1 MDHEN, CDR2 SYDVKM. The CDR3 sequence is CASSLWDRVSEQYF. The CDR3 DNA sequence: TGTGCCAGCAGTTTGTGGGACAGGGTGAGCGAGCAGTACTTC.

This sequence joins TRBV9 and TRBJ2-1; unclear D gene. The CDR3 is 15 residues long. Germline loops: CDR1 SGDLS, CDR2 YYNGEE. Trimming removed 0 bases from V and 8 bases from J, with 15 bases in between. CDR3 protein: CASSVEGSRVYEQFF. The CDR3 region has the DNA TGTGCCAGCAGCGTAGAGGGTAGTAGGGTATATGAGCAGTTCTTC. The variable domain in full, with the rest retrieved from reference TRBV9 and TRBJ2-1, is DSGVTQTPKHLITATGQRVTLRCSPRSGDLSVYWYQQSLDQGLQFLIQYYNGEERAKGNILERFSAQQFPDLHSELNLSSLELGDSALYFCASSVEGSRVYEQFFGPGTRLTVL.

V is TRBV6-5 and J is TRBJ2-2; D remains ambiguous. The CDR3 has 16 amino acids. Trimming stripped 2 bases from V and 1 base from J, with 11 bases between. The germline gives CDR1 MNHEY, CDR2 SVGAGI. Here the CDR3 reads CASSYADLRNTGELFF. In DNA, the CDR3 is TGTGCCAGCAGTTACGCCGACTTGAGGAACACCGGGGAGCTGTTTTTT.

This clone appeared a single time. The chain uses TRBV6-4 and TRBJ1-6; the D gene is possibly TRBD1 (5 bases). The V and J ends lost 5 bases and 8 bases respectively, with 13 bases between them. Germline V lookup: CDR1 MRHNA, CDR2 SNTAGT. The CDR3 has 14 amino acids. CDR3 sequence reads: CASSRDHGYSPLHF. Written as DNA, the CDR3 is TGTGCCAGCAGTCGGGACCACGGTTATTCACCCCTCCACTTT.

This CDR3 is CASSEGTGGHRRKEAFF. The CDR3 region has the DNA TGTGCCAGCAGTGAAGGTACAGGGGGCCACCGACGGAAAGAAGCTTTCTTT. The chain employs TRBV2 and TRBJ1-1, with 9 nucleotides matching TRBD1. CDR1 and CDR2 (germline): SNHLY, FYNNEI. The CDR3 is 17 residues long. Germline trimming cut 1 base from V and 8 bases from J; bases unmatched to any gene: 14.

This clone occurred a few times. The chain uses TRBV18 and TRBJ1-3; a weak D match, TRBD1 (5 bases). Germline CDR1 reads KGHSH; CDR2 reads LQKENI. Trimming removed 3 bases at V and 6 bases at J, with 15 bases between. The CDR3 runs 15 residues. The CDR3 coding sequence is TGTGCCAGCTCACCCGTGAGGGGTGTGGAAAACACCATATATTTT. It encodes CASSPVRGVENTIYF. Variable domain in full (rest from reference TRBV18 and TRBJ1-3): NAGVMQNPRHLVRRRGQEARLRCSPMKGHSHVYWYRQLPEEGLKFMVYLQKENIIDESGMPKERFSAEFPKEGPSILRIQQVVRGDSAAYFCASSPVRGVENTIYFGEGSWLTVV.

The V call is TRBV12-3 or TRBV12-4, the J call TRBJ1-6; D might be TRBD1 (6 bases). This CDR3 region has 13 residues. Trimming removed 6 bases from V and 10 bases from J, with 13 bases in between. The chain's CDR3 is CASSALGQSPLHF. The CDR3 region has the DNA TGTGCCAGCAGCGCACTCGGACAGTCACCCCTCCACTTT.

The rearrangement uses TRBV24-1 and TRBJ2-2, with TRBD1 matching 8 bases. The trim removed 6 bases at V and 0 bases at J, leaving 8 bases unmatched. This CDR3 is 17 amino acids long. CDR1 and CDR2 from the germline V gene are KGHDR and SFDVKD. The CDR3 reads CATSPGRGHANTGELFF. The CDR3 DNA is TGTGCCACCAGTCCCGGCAGGGGGCACGCGAACACCGGGGAGCTGTTTTTT.

This clone was found once. The junction does not match germline at one end; this may be a read error. CDR3 loop: CASSLYGQGAF. The CDR3 DNA sequence: TGTGCCAGCAGTTTATATGGTCAGGGAGCCTTC. The chain has TRBV12-3 or TRBV12-4 and TRBJ1-2; TRBD1 is a possible D gene (5 bases). This CDR3 comprises 11 residues.

J is TRBJ2-3 and V is TRBV18; no reliable D call. V lost 1 base to trimming and J lost 2 bases, with 7 bases between them. The CDR3 has 14 residues. CDR1 is KGHSH and CDR2 is LQKENI in the germline V gene. The chain's CDR3 is CASSPRVLTDTQYF. CDR3 in DNA: TGTGCCAGCTCACCACGTGTACTCACAGATACGCAGTATTTT.

The V call is TRBV27, the J call TRBJ2-3; 10 bases agree with TRBD2. V dropped 2 bases and J dropped 11; count of bases not matched to a gene: 10. Germline values: CDR1 MNHEY, CDR2 SMNVEV (reference sequence). The CDR3 spans 15 residues. The CDR3 here is CASSLLAGAPYGQYF. The CDR3 DNA is TGTGCCAGCAGTTTACTAGCGGGGGCGCCTTACGGGCAGTATTTT.

The CDR3 nucleotides are TGTGCCAGCAGTGGGAGACAGACTAATGAAAAACTGTTTTTT. It codes for CASSGRQTNEKLFF. The chain is built from TRBV27 and TRBJ1-4; tentative D call: TRBD1 (5 bases). V was trimmed by 5 bases and J by 2 bases, leaving 9 bases between them. Germline V gene lookup returns CDR1 MNHEY and CDR2 SMNVEV (reference sequence). There are 14 residues in the CDR3.

This clone was found once. This chain joins TRBV7-8 and TRBJ2-2; TRBD1 or TRBD2 may be the D gene (5 bases each). The CDR3 consists of 15 residues. V gave up 4 bases and J gave up 5 bases, with 14 bases separating them. Looked up from germline, CDR1 is SGHVS and CDR2 is FQNEAQ. The CDR3 reads CASSSNSWGTGELFF. The CDR3 nucleotides read TGTGCCAGCAGCTCGAACTCATGGGGGACCGGGGAGCTGTTTTTT.

In its sample, this clone was seen a few times. The genes are TRBV4-1 and TRBJ2-7; D unclear. This CDR3 is 13 amino acids long. CDR1 is MGHRA, CDR2 YSYEKL, per germline. Trimming took off 3 bases at V and 4 bases at J, with 10 bases between the two ends. CDR3 DNA: TGCGCCAGCAGCCAGGCGAACACTTACGAGCAGTACTTC. Protein product: CASSQANTYEQYF.

This clone was seen once. Other DNA sequences in the sample encode the same CDR3. This chain joins TRBV7-2 and TRBJ2-2; no reliable D call. CDR1 and CDR2 (germline): SGHTA, FQGNSA. This CDR3 spans 14 amino acids. V dropped 1 base and J dropped 3 bases, with 6 bases sitting between them. CDR3 nucleotide sequence: TGTGCCAGCAGCTTAGACACCCACACCGGGGAGCTGTTTTTT. Translation: CASSLDTHTGELFF.

The table lists this clone with a count of one. The V and J genes are TRBV28 and TRBJ2-3; TRBD2 might be the D (6 bases). Looked up from germline, CDR1 is MDHEN and CDR2 is SYDVKM. The germline V and J ends were trimmed by 8 bases and 5 bases, with 23 bases remaining between them. CDR3 length: 16 residues. The CDR3 region is CASGNPRAAGGDTQYF. The CDR3 DNA follows: TGTGCCAGCGGGAATCCGAGGGCCGCCGGGGGAGATACGCAGTATTTT.

This rearrangement joins TRBV24-1 to TRBJ1-5, with D tentatively TRBD1 (5 bases). The CDR3 is made up of 14 amino acids. The germline gives CDR1 KGHDR, CDR2 SFDVKD. With 6 bases removed from V and 3 bases from J, the gap between germline ends came to 11 bases. For the CDR3, the DNA is TGTGCCACCAGTCGGGGCGATGCCAATCAGCCCCAGCATTTT. Its protein product is CATSRGDANQPQHF.

The chain links TRBV29-1 to TRBJ2-2, with D possibly being TRBD1 (5 bases). The germline V and J ends were trimmed by 6 bases and 1 base, with 9 bases remaining between them. This CDR3 contains 13 residues. The V gene's germline CDR1 is SQVTM and CDR2 ANQGSEA. The CDR3 loop is CSVSGLNTGELFF. For the CDR3, the DNA is TGCAGCGTGTCAGGGTTGAACACCGGGGAGCTGTTTTTT.

The chain couples TRBV30 to TRBJ1-5, with D tentatively TRBD1 (6 bases). Trimming took 4 bases from V and 6 from J, leaving 16 bases between them. The germline CDR1 and CDR2 sequences are GTSNPN and SVGIG (reference sequence). CDR3 length: 14 amino acids. CDR3 amino acids: CAWNEGVRGQPQHF. As DNA, the CDR3 is TGTGCCTGGAACGAGGGGGTAAGAGGTCAGCCCCAGCATTTT.

On this clone itself: Distinct nucleotide sequences in the sample also encode this CDR3. The chain uses TRBV19 and TRBJ1-5, with D tentatively TRBD1 (5 bases). V lost 6 bases and J 4 bases, leaving 13 bases between the germline ends. There are 14 residues in the CDR3. Germline V lookup: CDR1 LNHDA, CDR2 SQIVND (reference sequence). CDR3 amino acids: CASSRQGSNQPQHF. Written as DNA, the CDR3 is TGTGCCAGTAGCCGTCAGGGCTCGAATCAGCCCCAGCATTTT.

The chain links TRBV25-1 to TRBJ2-1; TRBD2 might be the D (5 bases). This CDR3 has 13 amino acids. Germline V gene sequence: CDR1 MGHDK, CDR2 SYGVNS. V was trimmed by 3 bases and J by 9 bases, leaving 12 bases between them. The CDR3 region is CASSEVLAGEQFF. The CDR3 region has the DNA TGTGCCAGCAGTGAGGTTCTAGCCGGTGAGCAGTTCTTC.

V usage is TRBV6-5 and J usage is TRBJ1-2; D is perhaps TRBD1 (6 bases). Germline V lookup: CDR1 MNHEY, CDR2 SVGAGI. The CDR3 length is 15 residues. V lost 4 bases and J lost 2, with 14 bases in between. The CDR3 DNA reads TGTGCCAGCAGTTCTGGGACAACCGAAAACTATGGCTACACCTTC. It is translated as CASSSGTTENYGYTF.

The genes are TRBV19 and TRBJ1-5, with D tentatively TRBD1 (6 bases). V was shortened by 6 bases and J by 4 bases, with 16 bases between the two germline ends. This CDR3 is 15 amino acids long. In germline, CDR1 is LNHDA, CDR2 SQIVND (reference sequence). The CDR3 DNA sequence: TGTGCCAGTAGGGGATACAGGGAGGGGAATCAGCCCCAGCATTTT. Translation gives CASRGYREGNQPQHF.